This TCR beta chain was recorded in a study of shared T cell receptors in the human thymus. Clones were sequenced by immunoSEQ multiplex PCR, and TCRdb holds only the in-frame ones, with some missing. The repertoire holds approximately 760,000 clones, with 70% to 90% as singletons. The data were also submitted as part of a second study, on human thymus T cells.

The clonotype was recovered from a girl under two years old with a congenital heart defect. The sample consisted of thymocytes.

The DNA for the CDR3 is TGTGCCAGCAGCGTCAGGGGCGCCAATAGGGATACGCAGTATTTT. Translating it yields CASSVRGANRDTQYF. The chain recombines TRBV5-6 with TRBJ2-3, with D tentatively TRBD1 (6 bases). CDR3 length equals 15 residues. V was clipped by 4 bases and J by 6 bases, with 18 bases between them. Germline assignment: CDR1 SGHDT and CDR2 YYEEEE.